The 6 T cell receptor beta chains below all came from one sample that was sequenced in a study of beta chain features in type 1 diabetes. Study observations and caveats: A moderate, significant TCRB CDR3 shortening appeared in type 1 diabetes across four CD4+ subsets.

No antigen has been identified for these receptors. The authors reverse transcribed all of the isolated RNA, so sequencing captured expressed TCRB transcripts. The repertoire was sequenced with immunoSEQ multiplex PCR; TCRdb's copy has only in-frame clones and lacks some. Here the sample spans 150,000 to 200,000 clones, roughly 63% being singletons. Specimen: naive CD4+ T cells from blood. The receptors derive from a man aged 25 to 40 with type 1 diabetes.

The chain couples TRBV7-9 to TRBJ2-3; possible D gene TRBD2, 6 bases. Looked up from germline, CDR1 is SEHNR and CDR2 is FQNEAQ (reference sequence). The CDR3 consists of 14 residues. V lost 5 bases, J lost 3 bases, and 12 bases lay in between. In nucleotides, the CDR3 is TGTGCCAGCAGCCCCCAGGCGGGGACAGATACGCAGTATTTT. This gives the protein CASSPQAGTDTQYF.

This clone was seen once. The chain carries TRBV27 and TRBJ1-2; D not certain. CDR3 length: 14 amino acids. CDR1 is MNHEY and CDR2 is SMNVEV in the germline V gene (reference sequence). V gave up 5 bases and J gave up 8 bases, with 18 bases separating them. CDR3 bases: TGTGCCAGCAGTCCCCTGCGGCAGGACCACGGCTACACCTTC. Its translation: CASSPLRQDHGYTF.

The chain uses TRBV7-2 and TRBJ2-3; D gene unclear. Trimming took 2 bases from V and 6 from J, leaving 6 bases between them. Germline values: CDR1 SGHTA, CDR2 FQGNSA. The CDR3 is made up of 12 amino acids. The CDR3, as DNA: TGTGCCAGCAGCTTAAGTAGGGATACGCAGTATTTT. Its translation is CASSLSRDTQYF.

In its sample, this clone was seen a few times. This chain links TRBV29-1 with TRBJ1-5, with TRBD1 matching over 7 bases. Trimming removed 6 bases from V and 5 bases from J; junction bases left unmatched: 7. This CDR3 has 13 amino acids. Germline V CDR1 and CDR2: SQVTM, ANQGSEA. The CDR3 nucleotides read TGCAGCGTAAGACAGGGCCATGATCAGCCCCAGCATTTT. Encoded protein: CSVRQGHDQPQHF.

The V call is TRBV27, the J call TRBJ2-3; TRBD1 matches at 7 bases. V dropped 7 bases and J dropped 0; count of bases not matched to a gene: 4. This CDR3 region has 14 residues. CDR1 and CDR2 from the germline V gene are MNHEY and SMNVEV (reference sequence). The CDR3 nucleotides are TGTGCCAGCAAGACAGGGTCTAGCACAGATACGCAGTATTTT. It specifies CASKTGSSTDTQYF.

This clone was counted once. The chain uses TRBV18 and TRBJ2-5; D is uncertain. Germline V CDR1 and CDR2: KGHSH, LQKENI. The CDR3 contains 13 residues. V was trimmed by 2 bases and J by 5 bases, leaving 9 bases between them. The CDR3 sequence is CASSPEIEETQYF. CDR3 in DNA: TGTGCCAGCTCACCAGAGATCGAGGAGACCCAGTACTTC.